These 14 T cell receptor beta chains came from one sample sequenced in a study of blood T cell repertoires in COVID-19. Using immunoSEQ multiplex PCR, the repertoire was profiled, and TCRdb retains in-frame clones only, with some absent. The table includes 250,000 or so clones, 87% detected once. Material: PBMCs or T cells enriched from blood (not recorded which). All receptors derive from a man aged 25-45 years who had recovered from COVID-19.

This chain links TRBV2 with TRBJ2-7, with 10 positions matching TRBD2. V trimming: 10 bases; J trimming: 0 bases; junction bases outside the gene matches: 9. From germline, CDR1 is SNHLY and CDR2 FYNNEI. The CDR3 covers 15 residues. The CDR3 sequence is CATNYGTSVSYEQYF. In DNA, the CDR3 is TGTGCCACCAACTACGGGACTAGCGTCTCCTACGAGCAGTACTTC. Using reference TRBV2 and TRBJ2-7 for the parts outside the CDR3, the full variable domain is EPEVTQTPSHQVTQMGQEVILRCVPISNHLYFYWYRQILGQKVEFLVSFYNNEISEKSEIFDDQFSVERPDGSNFTLKIRSTKLEDSAMYFCATNYGTSVSYEQYFGPGTRLTVT.

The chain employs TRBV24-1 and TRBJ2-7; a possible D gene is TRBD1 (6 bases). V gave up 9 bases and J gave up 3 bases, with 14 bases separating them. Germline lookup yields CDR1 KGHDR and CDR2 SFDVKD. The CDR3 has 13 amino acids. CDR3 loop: CATSPGQDYEQYF. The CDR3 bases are TGTGCCACCTCGCCGGGACAAGACTACGAGCAGTACTTC.

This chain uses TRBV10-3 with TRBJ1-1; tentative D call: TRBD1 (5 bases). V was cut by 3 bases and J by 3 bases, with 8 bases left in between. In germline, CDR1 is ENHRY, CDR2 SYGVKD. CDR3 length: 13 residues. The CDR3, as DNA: TGTGCCATCAGTGACGACAGTTACACTGAAGCTTTCTTT. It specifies CAISDDSYTEAFF.

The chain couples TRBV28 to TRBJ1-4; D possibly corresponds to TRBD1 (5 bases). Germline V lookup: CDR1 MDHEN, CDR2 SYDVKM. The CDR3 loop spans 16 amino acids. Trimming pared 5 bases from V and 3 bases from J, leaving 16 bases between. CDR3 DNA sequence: TGTGCCAGCAGTCACTGGCAGGGCAAGGCTAATGAAAAACTGTTTTTT. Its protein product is CASSHWQGKANEKLFF. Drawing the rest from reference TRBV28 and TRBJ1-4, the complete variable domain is DVKVTQSSRYLVKRTGEKVFLECVQDMDHENMFWYRQDPGLGLRLIYFSYDVKMKEKGDIPEGYSVSREKKERFSLILESASTNQTSMYLCASSHWQGKANEKLFFGSGTQLSVL.

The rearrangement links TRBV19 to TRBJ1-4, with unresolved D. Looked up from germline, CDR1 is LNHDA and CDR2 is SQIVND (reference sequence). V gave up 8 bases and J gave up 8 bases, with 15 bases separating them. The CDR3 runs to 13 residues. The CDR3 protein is CASRGMASEKLFF. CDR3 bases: TGTGCCAGTCGAGGAATGGCATCCGAAAAACTGTTTTTT.

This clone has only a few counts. The CDR3 region is CASSLVMGGGYEQYF. The DNA for the CDR3 is TGTGCCAGCAGCTTAGTAATGGGGGGAGGCTACGAGCAGTACTTC. V and J are TRBV7-9 and TRBJ2-7; the D gene is possibly TRBD2 (6 bases). V was pared by 1 base and J by 3 bases, with 13 bases between. CDR1 and CDR2 (germline): SEHNR, FQNEAQ (reference sequence). CDR3 length: 15 amino acids.

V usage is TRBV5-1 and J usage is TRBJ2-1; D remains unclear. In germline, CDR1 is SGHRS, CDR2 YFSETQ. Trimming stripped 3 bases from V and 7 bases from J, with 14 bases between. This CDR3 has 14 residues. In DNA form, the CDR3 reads TGCGCCAGCAGCTATGATTCAGGTAGGAATGAGCAGTTCTTC. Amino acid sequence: CASSYDSGRNEQFF. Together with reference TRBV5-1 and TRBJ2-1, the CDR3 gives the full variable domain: KAGVTQTPRYLIKTRGQQVTLSCSPISGHRSVSWYQQTPGQGLQFLFEYFSETQRNKGNFPGRFSGRQFSNSRSEMNVSTLELGDSALYLCASSYDSGRNEQFFGPGTRLTVL.

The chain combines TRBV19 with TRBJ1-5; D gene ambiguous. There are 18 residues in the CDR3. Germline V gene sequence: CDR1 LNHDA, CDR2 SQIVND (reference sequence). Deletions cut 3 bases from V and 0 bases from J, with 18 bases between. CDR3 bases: TGTGCCAGTAGTATTGGGCCCAGGAAAGATTATAGCAATCAGCCCCAGCATTTT. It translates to CASSIGPRKDYSNQPQHF.

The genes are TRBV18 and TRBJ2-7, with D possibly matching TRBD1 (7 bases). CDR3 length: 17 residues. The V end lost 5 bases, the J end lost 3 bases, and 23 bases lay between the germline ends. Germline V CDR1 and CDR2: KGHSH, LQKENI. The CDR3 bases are TGTGCCAGCTCATTCGGACAGGTGGTGGAGGGACACTACGAGCAGTACTTC. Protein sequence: CASSFGQVVEGHYEQYF.

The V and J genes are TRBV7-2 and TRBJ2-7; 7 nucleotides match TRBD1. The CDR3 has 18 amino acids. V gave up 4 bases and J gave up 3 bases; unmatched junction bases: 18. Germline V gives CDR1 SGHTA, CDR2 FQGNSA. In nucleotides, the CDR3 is TGTGCCAGCAGCTCTAGGGGGCTTAACCCGACTGTAAACTACGAGCAGTACTTC. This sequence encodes CASSSRGLNPTVNYEQYF.

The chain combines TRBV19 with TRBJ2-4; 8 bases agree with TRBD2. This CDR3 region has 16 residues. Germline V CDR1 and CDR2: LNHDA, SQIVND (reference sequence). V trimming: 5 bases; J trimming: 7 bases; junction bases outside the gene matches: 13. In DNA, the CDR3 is TGTGCCAGTAGTGCGGCGGGACTAGGAGTTTTGAACATTCAGTACTTC. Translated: CASSAAGLGVLNIQYF.

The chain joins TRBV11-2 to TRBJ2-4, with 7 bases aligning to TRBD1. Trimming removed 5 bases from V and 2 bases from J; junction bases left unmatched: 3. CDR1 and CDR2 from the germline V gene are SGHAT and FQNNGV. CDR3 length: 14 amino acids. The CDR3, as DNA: TGTGCCAGCAGCCGGGGACAGCCCAAAAACATTCAGTACTTC. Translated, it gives CASSRGQPKNIQYF.

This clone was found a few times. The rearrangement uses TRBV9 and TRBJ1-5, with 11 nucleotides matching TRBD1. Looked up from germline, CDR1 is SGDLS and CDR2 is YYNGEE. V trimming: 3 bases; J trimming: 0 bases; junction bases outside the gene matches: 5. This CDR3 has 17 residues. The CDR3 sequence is CASSARDRGTSNQPQHF. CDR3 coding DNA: TGTGCCAGCAGCGCCCGGGACAGGGGGACTAGCAATCAGCCCCAGCATTTT.

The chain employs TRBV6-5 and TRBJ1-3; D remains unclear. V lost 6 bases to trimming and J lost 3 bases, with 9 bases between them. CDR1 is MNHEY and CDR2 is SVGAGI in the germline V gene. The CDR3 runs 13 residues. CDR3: CASSRRGGNTIYF. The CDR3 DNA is TGTGCCAGCAGCCGCCGGGGTGGAAACACCATATATTTT.